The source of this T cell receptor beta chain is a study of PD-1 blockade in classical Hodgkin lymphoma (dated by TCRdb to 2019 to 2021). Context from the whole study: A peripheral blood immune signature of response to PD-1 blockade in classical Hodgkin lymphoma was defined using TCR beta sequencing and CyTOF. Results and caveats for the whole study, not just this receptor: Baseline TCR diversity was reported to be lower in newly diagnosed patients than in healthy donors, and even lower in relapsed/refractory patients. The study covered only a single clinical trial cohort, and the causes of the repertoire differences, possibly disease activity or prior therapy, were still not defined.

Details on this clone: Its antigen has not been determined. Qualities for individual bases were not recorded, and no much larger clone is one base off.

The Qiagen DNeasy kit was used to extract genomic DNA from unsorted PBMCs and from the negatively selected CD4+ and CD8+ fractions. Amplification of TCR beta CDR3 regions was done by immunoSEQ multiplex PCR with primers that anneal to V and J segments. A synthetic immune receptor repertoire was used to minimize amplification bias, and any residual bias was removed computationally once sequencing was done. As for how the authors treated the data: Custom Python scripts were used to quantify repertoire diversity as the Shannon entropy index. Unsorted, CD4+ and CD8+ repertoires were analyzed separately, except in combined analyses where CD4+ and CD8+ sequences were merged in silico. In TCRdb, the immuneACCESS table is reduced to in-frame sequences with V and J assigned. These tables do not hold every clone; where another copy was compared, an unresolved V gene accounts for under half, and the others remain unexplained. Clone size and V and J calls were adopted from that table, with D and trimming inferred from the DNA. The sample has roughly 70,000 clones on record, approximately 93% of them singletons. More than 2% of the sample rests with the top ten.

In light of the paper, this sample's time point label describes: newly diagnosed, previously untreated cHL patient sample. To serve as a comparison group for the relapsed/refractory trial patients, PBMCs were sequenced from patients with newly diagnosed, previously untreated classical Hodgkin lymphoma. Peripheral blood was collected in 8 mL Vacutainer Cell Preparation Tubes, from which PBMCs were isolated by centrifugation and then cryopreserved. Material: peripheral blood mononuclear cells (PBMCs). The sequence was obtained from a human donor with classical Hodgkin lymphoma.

The nucleotides are TGCGCCAGCAGCCAAGATCAGGACAGGGCATACAATGAGCAGTTCTTC. Translated, this is CASSQDQDRAYNEQFF. The sequence joins TRBV4-3 to TRBJ2-1; 8 bases in between match TRBD1. CDR1 and CDR2 (LGHNA, YSLEER) derive from the germline V gene. V has 0 bases trimmed and J has 4 bases trimmed; junction bases matching no gene number 5. The CDR3 sequence holds 16 residues, the cysteine and phenylalanine included. Here the CDR3 DNA is all that survives: 48 bases in frame from base 1.